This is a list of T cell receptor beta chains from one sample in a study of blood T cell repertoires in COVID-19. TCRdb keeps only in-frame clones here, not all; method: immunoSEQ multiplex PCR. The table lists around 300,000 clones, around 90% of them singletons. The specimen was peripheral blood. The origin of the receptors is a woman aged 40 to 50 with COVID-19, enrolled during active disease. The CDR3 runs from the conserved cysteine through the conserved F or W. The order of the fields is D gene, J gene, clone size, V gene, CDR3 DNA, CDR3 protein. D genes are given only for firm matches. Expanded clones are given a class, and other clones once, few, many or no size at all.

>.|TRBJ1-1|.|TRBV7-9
TGTGCCAGCAGGTTAGAGGGAGGCGAAGCTTTCTTT
CASRLEGGEAFF
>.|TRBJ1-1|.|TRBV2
TGTGCCAGCAGGCTACAGGTGAACACTGAAGCTTTCTTT
CASRLQVNTEAFF
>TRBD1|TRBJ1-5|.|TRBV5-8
TGTGCCAGCGGACAGGGGCCCCATAGCAATCAGCCCCAGCATTTT
CASGQGPHSNQPQHF
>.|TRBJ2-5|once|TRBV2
TGTGCCAGCAGAAGCGGGACAGGCGGGGGCCAAGAGACCCAGTACTTC
CASRSGTGGGQETQYF
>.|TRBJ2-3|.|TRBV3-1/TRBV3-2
TGTGCCAGCAGCCAAGAGATGCCGGGAACCGATACGCAGTATTTT
CASSQEMPGTDTQYF
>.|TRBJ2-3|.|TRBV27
TGTGCCAGCAGTCGATCGACGGGCCAGGGAGATACGCAGTATTTT
CASSRSTGQGDTQYF
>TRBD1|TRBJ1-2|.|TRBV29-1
TGCAGCGTTGAAGGACAGGGGAACGGCTACACCTTC
CSVEGQGNGYTF
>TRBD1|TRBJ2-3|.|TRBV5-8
TGTGCCAGCAGCTTATCCGGGACAGCTAACACAGATACGCAGTATTTT
CASSLSGTANTDTQYF
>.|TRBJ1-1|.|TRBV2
TGTGCCAGCAGTGAACGGGGGGGCACTGAAGCTTTCTTT
CASSERGGTEAFF
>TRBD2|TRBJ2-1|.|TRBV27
TGTGCCAGCAGTTTTGGTGGAGCGGGAGTCGGGTACAATGAGCAGTTCTTC
CASSFGGAGVGYNEQFF
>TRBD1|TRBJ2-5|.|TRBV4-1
TGCGCCAGCAGCCAAGGGGGACAGGGGCGTTTGGAGACCCAGTACTTC
CASSQGGQGRLETQYF
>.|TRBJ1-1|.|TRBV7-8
TGTGCCAGCAGCTTAAACAGTATGAACACTGAAGCTTTCTTT
CASSLNSMNTEAFF
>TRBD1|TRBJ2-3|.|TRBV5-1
TGCGCCAGCAGCTTGGTAGGACAGGGGATCACAGATACGCAGTATTTT
CASSLVGQGITDTQYF